This paragraph reports one TCR beta chain. The germline V gene has CDR1 KGHSH and CDR2 LQKENI. This CDR3 region has 15 residues. The V end lost 1 base, the J end lost 5 bases, and 15 bases lay between the germline ends. The data originate from a study of blood T cell repertoires in COVID-19. Generated by immunoSEQ multiplex PCR, the TCRdb table keeps only in-frame clones and is missing some. This sample carries hundreds of thousands of clones, just under 90% of them seen once, and the ten largest clones take approximately 0.9%. The clonotype comes from a man aged 45 to 65 who had been exposed to COVID-19. The sequenced sample consisted of PBMCs or T cells enriched from blood (not recorded which). The chain couples TRBV18 to TRBJ2-7, with D possibly matching TRBD2 (6 bases). CDR3 amino acids: CASSPHSGWENEQYF. The CDR3, as DNA: TGTGCCAGCTCACCACATAGCGGCTGGGAAAACGAGCAGTACTTC.